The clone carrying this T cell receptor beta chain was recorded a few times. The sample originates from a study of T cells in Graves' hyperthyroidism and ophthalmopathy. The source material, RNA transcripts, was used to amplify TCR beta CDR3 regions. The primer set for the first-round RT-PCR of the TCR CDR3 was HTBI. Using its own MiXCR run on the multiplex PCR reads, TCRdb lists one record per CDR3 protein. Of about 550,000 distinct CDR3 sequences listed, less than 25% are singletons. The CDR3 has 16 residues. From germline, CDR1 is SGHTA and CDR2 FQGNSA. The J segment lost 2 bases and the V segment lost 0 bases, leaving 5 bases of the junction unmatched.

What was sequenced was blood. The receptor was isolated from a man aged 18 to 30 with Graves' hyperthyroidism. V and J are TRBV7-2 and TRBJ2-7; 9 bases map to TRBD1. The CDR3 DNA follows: TGTGCCAGCAGCTTAGCACTTGGACAGGGGACCTACGAGCAGTACTTC. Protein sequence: CASSLALGQGTYEQYF.